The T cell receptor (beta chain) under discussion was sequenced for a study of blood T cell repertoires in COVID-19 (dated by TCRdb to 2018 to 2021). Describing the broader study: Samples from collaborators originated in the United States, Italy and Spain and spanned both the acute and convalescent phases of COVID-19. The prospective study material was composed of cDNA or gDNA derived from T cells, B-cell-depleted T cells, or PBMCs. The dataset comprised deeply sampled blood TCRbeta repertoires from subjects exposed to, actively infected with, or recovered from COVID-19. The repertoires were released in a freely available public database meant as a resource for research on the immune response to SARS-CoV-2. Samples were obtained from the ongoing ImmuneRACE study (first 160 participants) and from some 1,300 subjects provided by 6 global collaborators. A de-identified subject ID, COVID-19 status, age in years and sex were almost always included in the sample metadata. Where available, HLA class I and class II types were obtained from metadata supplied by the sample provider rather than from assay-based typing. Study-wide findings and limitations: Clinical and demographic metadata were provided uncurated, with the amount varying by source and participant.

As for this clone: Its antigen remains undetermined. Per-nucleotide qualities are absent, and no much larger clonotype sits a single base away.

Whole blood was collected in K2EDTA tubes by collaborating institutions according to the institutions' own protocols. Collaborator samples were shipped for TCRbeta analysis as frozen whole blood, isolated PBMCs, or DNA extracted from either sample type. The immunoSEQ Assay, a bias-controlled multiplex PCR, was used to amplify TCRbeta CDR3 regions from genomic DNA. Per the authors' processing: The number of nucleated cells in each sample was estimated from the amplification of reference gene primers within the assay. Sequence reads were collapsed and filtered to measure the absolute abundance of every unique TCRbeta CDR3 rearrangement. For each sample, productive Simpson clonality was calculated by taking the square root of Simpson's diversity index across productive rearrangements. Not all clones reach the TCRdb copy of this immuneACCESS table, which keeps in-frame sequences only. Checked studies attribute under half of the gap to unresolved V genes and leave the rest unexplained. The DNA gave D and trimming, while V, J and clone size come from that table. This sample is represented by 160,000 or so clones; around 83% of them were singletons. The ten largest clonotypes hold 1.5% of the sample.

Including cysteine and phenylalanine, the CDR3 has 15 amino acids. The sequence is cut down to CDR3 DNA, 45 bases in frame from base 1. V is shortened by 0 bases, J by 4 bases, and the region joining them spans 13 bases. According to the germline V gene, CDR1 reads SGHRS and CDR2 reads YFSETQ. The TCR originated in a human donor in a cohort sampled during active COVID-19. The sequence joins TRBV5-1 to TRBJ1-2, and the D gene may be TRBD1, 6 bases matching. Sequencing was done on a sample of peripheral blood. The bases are TGCGCCAGCAGCTTGGGGGTGGGGGCGACCTATGGCTACACCTTC. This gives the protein CASSLGVGATYGYTF.